These T cell receptor beta chains were read from a single sample in a study of cytotoxic CD8 clonotypes in ibrutinib-treated CLL. Sequenced by immunoSEQ multiplex PCR; TCRdb stores in-frame clones only, minus some. This sample has over 95,000 clones, with about 53% found just once. Sequenced material: PBMCs, taken after 24 months of ibrutinib treatment. These receptors originate from a human donor with chronic lymphocytic leukemia. Each CDR3 is given with its conserved first and last residue. The D gene is left open where the match is weak. Expanded clones are given a class, and other clones once, few, many or no size at all.

clone_size	v_call	d_call	j_call	cdr3_nt	cdr3_aa
-	TRBV12-5	TRBD1	TRBJ2-7	TGTGCTACCGGACCTGACAGGGGCTACGAGCAGTACTTC	CATGPDRGYEQYF
-	TRBV29-1	-	TRBJ2-3	TGCAGCGTTGAAGCGGCAGGGATTGGAACAGATACGCAGTATTTT	CSVEAAGIGTDTQYF
-	TRBV7-9	-	TRBJ1-1	TGTGCCAGCAGCCCCGTGAACAGCCTGGGTGTCCCTGAAGCTTTCTTT	CASSPVNSLGVPEAFF
-	TRBV5-1	-	TRBJ1-5	TGCGCCAGCAGCTTGGCAGCGAATCAGCCCCAGCATTTT	CASSLAANQPQHF
once	TRBV18	-	TRBJ2-7	TGTGCCAGCTCACCAACGGCCAACCACGAGCAGTACTTC	CASSPTANHEQYF
once	TRBV29-1	TRBD1	TRBJ1-1	TGCAGCGTGGGACAGTTTAACACTGAAGCTTTCTTT	CSVGQFNTEAFF
-	TRBV7-2	-	TRBJ2-7	TGTGCCAGCAGCCCCGAAGGTAACCCTATCTACGAGCAGTACTTC	CASSPEGNPIYEQYF
-	TRBV4-1	TRBD2	TRBJ2-3	TGCGCCAGCAGCCACCCTAGCGGGGATACGCAGTATTTT	CASSHPSGDTQYF
few	TRBV30	-	TRBJ1-1	TGTGCCTGGAGTTACCACAGGAACACTGAAGCTTTCTTT	CAWSYHRNTEAFF
-	TRBV5-1	TRBD1	TRBJ2-4	TGCGCCAGCAGCTTCGTCACCCCGACAGGGGGGAGAGGGGCCAAAAACATTCAGTACTTC	CASSFVTPTGGRGAKNIQYF
-	TRBV5-4	-	TRBJ1-4	TGTGCCAGCAGCTTGGTCTTGGACAGACCTGCAACTAATGAAAAACTGTTTTTT	CASSLVLDRPATNEKLFF
-	TRBV6-5	-	TRBJ2-7	TGTGCCAGCAGTACCCCGGACACTTCCTACGAGCAGTACTTC	CASSTPDTSYEQYF
few	TRBV18	-	TRBJ1-2	TGTGCCAGCTCAGCCAGGGATGGCTACACCTTC	CASSARDGYTF
-	TRBV2	TRBD2	TRBJ2-2	TGTGCCAGCATGGGCGGGGGACGTACCGGGGAGCTGTTTTTT	CASMGGGRTGELFF
few	TRBV28	-	TRBJ1-1	TGTGCCAGCTTCCCCTTCCGGGGCCCTGAAGCTTTCTTT	CASFPFRGPEAFF
once	TRBV30	TRBD2	TRBJ2-1	TGTGCCTGGAGTGAGCTAGCGGGGCTCAATGAGCAGTTCTTC	CAWSELAGLNEQFF